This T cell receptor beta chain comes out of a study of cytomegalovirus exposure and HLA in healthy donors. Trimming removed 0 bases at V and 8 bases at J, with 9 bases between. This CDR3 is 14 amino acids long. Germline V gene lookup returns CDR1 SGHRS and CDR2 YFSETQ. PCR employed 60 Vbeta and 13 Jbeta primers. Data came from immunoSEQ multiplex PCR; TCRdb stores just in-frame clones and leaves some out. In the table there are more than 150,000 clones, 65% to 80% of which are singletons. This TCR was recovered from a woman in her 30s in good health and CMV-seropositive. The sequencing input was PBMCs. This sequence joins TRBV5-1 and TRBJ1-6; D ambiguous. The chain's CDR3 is CASSLGARDSPLHF. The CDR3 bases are TGCGCCAGCAGCTTGGGGGCGAGAGATTCACCCCTCCACTTT.